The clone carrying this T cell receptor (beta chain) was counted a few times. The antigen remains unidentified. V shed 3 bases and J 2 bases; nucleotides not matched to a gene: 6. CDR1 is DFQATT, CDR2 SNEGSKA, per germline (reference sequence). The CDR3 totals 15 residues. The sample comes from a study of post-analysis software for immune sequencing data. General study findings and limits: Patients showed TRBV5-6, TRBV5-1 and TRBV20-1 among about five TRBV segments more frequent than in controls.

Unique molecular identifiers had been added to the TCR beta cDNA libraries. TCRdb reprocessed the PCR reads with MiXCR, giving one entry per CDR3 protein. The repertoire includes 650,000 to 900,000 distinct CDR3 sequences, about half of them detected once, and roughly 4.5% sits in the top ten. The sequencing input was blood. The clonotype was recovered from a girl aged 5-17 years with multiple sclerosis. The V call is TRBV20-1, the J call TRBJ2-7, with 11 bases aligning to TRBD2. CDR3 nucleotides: TGCAGTGCTAGGGAGACTAGCGGGAAGCCCTACGAGCAGTACTTC. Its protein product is CSARETSGKPYEQYF.